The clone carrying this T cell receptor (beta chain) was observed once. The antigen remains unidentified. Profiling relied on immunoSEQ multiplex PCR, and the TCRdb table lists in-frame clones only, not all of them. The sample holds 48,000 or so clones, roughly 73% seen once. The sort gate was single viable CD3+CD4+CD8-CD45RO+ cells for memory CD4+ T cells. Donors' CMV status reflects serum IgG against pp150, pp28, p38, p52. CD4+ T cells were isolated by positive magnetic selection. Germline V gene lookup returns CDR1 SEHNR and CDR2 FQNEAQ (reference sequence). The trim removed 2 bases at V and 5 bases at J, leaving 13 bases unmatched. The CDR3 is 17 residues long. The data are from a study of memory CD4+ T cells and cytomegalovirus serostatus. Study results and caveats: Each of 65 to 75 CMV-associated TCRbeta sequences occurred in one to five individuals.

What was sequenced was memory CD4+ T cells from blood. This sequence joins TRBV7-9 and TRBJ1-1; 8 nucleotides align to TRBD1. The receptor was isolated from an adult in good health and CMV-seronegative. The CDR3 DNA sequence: TGTGCCAGCAGCTTACAAACACCCGACAGGGGAAGGACTGAAGCTTTCTTT. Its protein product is CASSLQTPDRGRTEAFF.